This T cell receptor beta chain appears in the sequencing data of a study of T cells in Graves' hyperthyroidism and ophthalmopathy. With 7 bases removed from V and 8 bases from J, the gap between germline ends came to 10 bases. The length of the CDR3 is 11 residues. CDR1 is SNHLY, CDR2 FYNNEI, per germline. Amplified TCR beta CDR3 regions came from RNA transcripts. First-round RT-PCR of the TCR CDR3 relied on the HTBI primer set. TCRdb independently ran MiXCR on the multiplex PCR reads; one entry per CDR3 protein. The table has about 420,000 distinct CDR3 sequences, around 15% seen once; the top ten hold 5.3%. Exclusion followed for patients with uncontrolled infection, other autoimmune disease, pregnancy or lactation. Clinical symptoms, serum thyroxine, TRAb, thyroid ultrasound and orbital computed tomography informed diagnoses.

The sequence was obtained from a woman aged 18-29 years with Graves' hyperthyroidism. This chain connects TRBV2 to TRBJ2-3; no firm D call. Sequencing was performed on blood. DNA for the CDR3: TGTGCCAGCACCCTTCACCCTACGCAGTATTTT. Translated: CASTLHPTQYF.